The sequence of this T cell receptor (beta chain) was determined in a study of blood T cells in healthy people across ages. V dropped 2 bases and J dropped 2 bases, with 6 bases sitting between them. This CDR3 spans 13 amino acids. CDR1 is MNHEY, CDR2 SMNVEV, per germline (reference sequence). A second PCR, run for roughly 7 to 12 cycles, used a sample-barcoded 5' primer plus a J-beta primer mix. From the 5' RACE reads, TCRdb called clonotypes with MiXCR, one entry per CDR3 protein. In the table there are 600,000 to 850,000 distinct CDR3 sequences, roughly 25% of which are singletons. These sequences were also reported in another study, on T cells of mothers and their children.

Sequenced sample: blood. The receptor comes from a boy aged 5-17 years in good health. V usage is TRBV27 and J usage is TRBJ1-1; the D is unclear. This CDR3 is CASSLRDNTEAFF. CDR3 bases: TGTGCCAGCAGTTTAAGGGATAACACTGAAGCTTTCTTT.